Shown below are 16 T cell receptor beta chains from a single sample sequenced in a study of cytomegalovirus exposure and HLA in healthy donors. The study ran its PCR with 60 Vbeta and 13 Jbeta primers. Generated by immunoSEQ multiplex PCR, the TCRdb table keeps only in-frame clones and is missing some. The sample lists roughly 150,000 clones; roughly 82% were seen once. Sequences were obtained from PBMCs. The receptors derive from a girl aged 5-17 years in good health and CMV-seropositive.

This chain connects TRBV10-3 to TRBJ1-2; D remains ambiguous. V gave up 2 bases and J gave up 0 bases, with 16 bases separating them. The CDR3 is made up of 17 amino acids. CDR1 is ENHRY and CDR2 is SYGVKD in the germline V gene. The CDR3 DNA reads TGTGCCATCAGTGAGGCTTATGTTGGTTTAGCTAACTATGGCTACACCTTC. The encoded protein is CAISEAYVGLANYGYTF.

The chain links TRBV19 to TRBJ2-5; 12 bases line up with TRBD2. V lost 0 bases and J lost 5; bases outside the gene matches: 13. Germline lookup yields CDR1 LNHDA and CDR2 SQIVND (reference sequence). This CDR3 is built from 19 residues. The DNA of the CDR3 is TGTGCCAGTAGTATAGATCTCTTGCTAGCGGGAGGGCCGGGGGAGACCCAGTACTTC. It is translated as CASSIDLLLAGGPGETQYF.

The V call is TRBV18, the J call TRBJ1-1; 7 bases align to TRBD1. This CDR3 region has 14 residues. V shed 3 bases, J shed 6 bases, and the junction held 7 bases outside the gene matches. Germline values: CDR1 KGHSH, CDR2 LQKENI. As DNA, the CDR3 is TGTGCCAGCTCACCCCGACAGGGAGTAGCTGAAGCTTTCTTT. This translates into CASSPRQGVAEAFF. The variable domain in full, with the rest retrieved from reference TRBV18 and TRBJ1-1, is NAGVMQNPRHLVRRRGQEARLRCSPMKGHSHVYWYRQLPEEGLKFMVYLQKENIIDESGMPKERFSAEFPKEGPSILRIQQVVRGDSAAYFCASSPRQGVAEAFFGQGTRLTVV.

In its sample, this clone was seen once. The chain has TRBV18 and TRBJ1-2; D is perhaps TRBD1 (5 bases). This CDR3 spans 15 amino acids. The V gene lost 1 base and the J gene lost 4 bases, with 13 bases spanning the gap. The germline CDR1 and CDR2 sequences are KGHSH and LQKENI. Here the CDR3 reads CASSPQGPISYGYTF. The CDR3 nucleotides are TGTGCCAGCTCACCACAGGGGCCGATATCCTATGGCTACACCTTC.

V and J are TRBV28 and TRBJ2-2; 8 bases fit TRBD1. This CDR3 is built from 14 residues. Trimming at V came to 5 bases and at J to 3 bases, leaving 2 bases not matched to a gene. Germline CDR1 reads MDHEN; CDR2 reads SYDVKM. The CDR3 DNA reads TGTGCCAGCAGTGCGGGACAGGACACCGGGGAGCTGTTTTTT. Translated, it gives CASSAGQDTGELFF. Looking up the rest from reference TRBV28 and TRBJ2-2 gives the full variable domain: DVKVTQSSRYLVKRTGEKVFLECVQDMDHENMFWYRQDPGLGLRLIYFSYDVKMKEKGDIPEGYSVSREKKERFSLILESASTNQTSMYLCASSAGQDTGELFFGEGSRLTVL.

In DNA, the CDR3 is TGTGCCAGCAGTGTACAGGGGCTTCAATACGAGCAGTACTTC. Its translation is CASSVQGLQYEQYF. This chain uses TRBV6-5 with TRBJ2-7; 7 nucleotides agree with TRBD1. The ends lost 5 bases at V and 4 bases at J; junction bases unmatched: 8. Germline V gene data show CDR1 as MNHEY and CDR2 as SVGAGI. The CDR3 is made up of 14 amino acids.

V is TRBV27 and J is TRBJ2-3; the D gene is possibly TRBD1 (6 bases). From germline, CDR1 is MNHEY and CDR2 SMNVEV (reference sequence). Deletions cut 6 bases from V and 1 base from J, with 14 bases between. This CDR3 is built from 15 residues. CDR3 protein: CASSLGWGRTDTQYF. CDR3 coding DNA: TGTGCCAGCAGCCTAGGGTGGGGGCGCACAGATACGCAGTATTTT.

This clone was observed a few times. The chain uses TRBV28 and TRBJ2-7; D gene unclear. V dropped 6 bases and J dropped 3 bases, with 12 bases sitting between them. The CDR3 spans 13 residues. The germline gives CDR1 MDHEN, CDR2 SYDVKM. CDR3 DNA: TGTGCCAGCAGCTTGCTAGTAAGCTACGAGCAGTACTTC. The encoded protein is CASSLLVSYEQYF. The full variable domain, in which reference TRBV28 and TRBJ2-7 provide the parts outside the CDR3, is DVKVTQSSRYLVKRTGEKVFLECVQDMDHENMFWYRQDPGLGLRLIYFSYDVKMKEKGDIPEGYSVSREKKERFSLILESASTNQTSMYLCASSLLVSYEQYFGPGTRLTVT.

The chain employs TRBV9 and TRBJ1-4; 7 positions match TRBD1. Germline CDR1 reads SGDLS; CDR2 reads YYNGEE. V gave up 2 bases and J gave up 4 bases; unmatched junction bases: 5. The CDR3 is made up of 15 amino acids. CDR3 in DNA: TGTGCCAGCAGCGTGGCGGACAGGTTTAATGAAAAACTGTTTTTT. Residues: CASSVADRFNEKLFF.

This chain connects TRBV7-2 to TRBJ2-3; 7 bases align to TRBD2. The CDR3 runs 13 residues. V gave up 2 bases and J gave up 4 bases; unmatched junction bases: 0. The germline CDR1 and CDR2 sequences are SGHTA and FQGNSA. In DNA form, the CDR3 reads TGTGCCAGCAGCTTACGGGGGGCAGATACGCAGTATTTT. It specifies CASSLRGADTQYF.

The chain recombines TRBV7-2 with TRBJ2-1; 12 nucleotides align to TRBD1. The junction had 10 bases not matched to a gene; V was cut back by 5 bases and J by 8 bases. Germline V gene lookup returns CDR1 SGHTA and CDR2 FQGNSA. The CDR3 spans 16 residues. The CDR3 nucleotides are TGTGCCAGCAGCACACTTCCGGGACAGGGGGCCCATGAGCAGTTCTTC. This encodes CASSTLPGQGAHEQFF.

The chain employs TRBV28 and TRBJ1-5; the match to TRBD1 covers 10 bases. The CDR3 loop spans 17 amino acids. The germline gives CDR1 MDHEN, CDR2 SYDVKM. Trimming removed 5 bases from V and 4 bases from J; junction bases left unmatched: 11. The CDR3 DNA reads TGTGCCAGCAGTCCACACCGGGACAGGGGACGAAATCAGCCCCAGCATTTT. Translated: CASSPHRDRGRNQPQHF.

This CDR3 reads CSGGTGPDYEQYF. CDR3 nucleotides: TGCAGCGGGGGGACAGGGCCAGACTACGAGCAGTACTTC. The chain couples TRBV29-1 to TRBJ2-7, with 9 bases that match TRBD1. Unmatched junction bases numbered 7, after V lost 7 bases and J lost 3 bases. The CDR3 contains 13 residues. CDR1 is SQVTM and CDR2 is ANQGSEA in the germline V gene.

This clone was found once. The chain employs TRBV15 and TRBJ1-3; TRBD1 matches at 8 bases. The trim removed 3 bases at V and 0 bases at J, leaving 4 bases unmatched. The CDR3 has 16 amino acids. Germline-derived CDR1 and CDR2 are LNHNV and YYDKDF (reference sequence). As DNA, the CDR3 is TGTGCCACCAGCAGTGGACAGGGAGGCTCTGGAAACACCATATATTTT. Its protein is CATSSGQGGSGNTIYF. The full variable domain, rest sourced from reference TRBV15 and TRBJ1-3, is DAMVIQNPRYQVTQFGKPVTLSCSQTLNHNVMYWYQQKSSQAPKLLFHYYDKDFNNEADTPDNFQSRRPNTSFCFLDIRSPGLGDTAMYLCATSSGQGGSGNTIYFGEGSWLTVV.

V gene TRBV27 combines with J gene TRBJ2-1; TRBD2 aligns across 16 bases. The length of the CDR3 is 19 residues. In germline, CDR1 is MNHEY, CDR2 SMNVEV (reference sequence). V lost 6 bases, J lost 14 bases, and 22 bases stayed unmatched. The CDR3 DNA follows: TGTGCCAGCAGGGGGACTAGCGGGAGGGCGCACACCAAGATACCGGGGGAGTTCTTC. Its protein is CASRGTSGRAHTKIPGEFF.

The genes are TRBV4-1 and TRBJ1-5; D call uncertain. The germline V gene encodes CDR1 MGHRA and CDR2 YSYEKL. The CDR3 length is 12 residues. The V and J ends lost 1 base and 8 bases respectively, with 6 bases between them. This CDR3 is CASSQAGEPQHF. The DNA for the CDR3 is TGCGCCAGCAGCCAAGCCGGAGAGCCCCAGCATTTT.